The rows below give T cell receptor beta chains drawn from one sample of a study of blood T cell repertoires in COVID-19. Sequencing used immunoSEQ multiplex PCR; TCRdb keeps in-frame clones, though not all of them. The data contain approximately 330,000 clones, about 91% of them singletons. The sequencing sample was made of peripheral blood. The receptors were gathered from a man younger than 40 with COVID-19, enrolled during active disease. Each CDR3 is given with its conserved first and last residue. Each record gives: D gene, J gene, clone size, V gene, CDR3 DNA, CDR3 protein. D genes are given only for firm matches. Clone size, where shown, is once, few, many, or a class for clones that have expanded.

d_gene: TRBD2
j_gene: TRBJ2-7
abundance: -
v_gene: TRBV6-5
CDR3nt: TGTGCCAGCAGGTCTACCGGGACTAACTACGAGCAGTACTTC
CDR3aa: CASRSTGTNYEQYF

d_gene: -
j_gene: TRBJ2-7
abundance: -
v_gene: TRBV24-1
CDR3nt: TGTGCCACCAGTGATCCCCGGGACACTCTGTACGAGCAGTACTTC
CDR3aa: CATSDPRDTLYEQYF

d_gene: TRBD1
j_gene: TRBJ2-3
abundance: -
v_gene: TRBV24-1
CDR3nt: TGTGCCACCAGTGATTTTCTCCCGACAGGGAGCACAGATACGCAGTATTTT
CDR3aa: CATSDFLPTGSTDTQYF

d_gene: TRBD1
j_gene: TRBJ2-5
abundance: -
v_gene: TRBV5-1
CDR3nt: TGCGCCAGCAGCTTGTACAGGGGCTTGGAAGAGACCCAGTACTTC
CDR3aa: CASSLYRGLEETQYF

d_gene: TRBD1
j_gene: TRBJ1-1
abundance: -
v_gene: TRBV4-1
CDR3nt: TGCGCCAGCAGCCAACCCCCGGGACAGGACACTGAAGCTTTCTTT
CDR3aa: CASSQPPGQDTEAFF

d_gene: TRBD2
j_gene: TRBJ2-3
abundance: -
v_gene: TRBV7-8
CDR3nt: TGTGCCAGCAGCTTCGATCCGAATAGGCGGGAGGCCCGCACAGATACGCAGTATTTT
CDR3aa: CASSFDPNRREARTDTQYF

d_gene: TRBD2
j_gene: TRBJ2-2
abundance: -
v_gene: TRBV28
CDR3nt: TGTGCCAGCAGTTTTTTCCGGGCGGGAGACACCGGGGAGCTGTTTTTT
CDR3aa: CASSFFRAGDTGELFF

d_gene: -
j_gene: TRBJ2-3
abundance: -
v_gene: TRBV6-5
CDR3nt: TGTGCCAGCAGTTACTTCGGCAGGGCTGGCACAGATACGCAGTATTTT
CDR3aa: CASSYFGRAGTDTQYF

d_gene: TRBD1
j_gene: TRBJ1-5
abundance: -
v_gene: TRBV27
CDR3nt: TGTGCCAGCAACACCTCGGGACAGGGGGAGTTGGGCAATCAGCCCCAGCATTTT
CDR3aa: CASNTSGQGELGNQPQHF

d_gene: -
j_gene: TRBJ1-3
abundance: -
v_gene: TRBV11-3
CDR3nt: TGTGCCAGCAGCGCACACGTTCTGGTGGGGGCCCGCTCTGGAAACACCATATATTTT
CDR3aa: CASSAHVLVGARSGNTIYF

d_gene: -
j_gene: TRBJ1-2
abundance: once
v_gene: TRBV3-1/TRBV3-2
CDR3nt: TGTGCCAGCAGTCTAGGATCCGGCTACACCTTC
CDR3aa: CASSLGSGYTF

d_gene: TRBD1
j_gene: TRBJ2-7
abundance: -
v_gene: TRBV2
CDR3nt: TGTGCCAGCACCCAACAGGGGGCCCCCTACGAGCAGTACTTC
CDR3aa: CASTQQGAPYEQYF